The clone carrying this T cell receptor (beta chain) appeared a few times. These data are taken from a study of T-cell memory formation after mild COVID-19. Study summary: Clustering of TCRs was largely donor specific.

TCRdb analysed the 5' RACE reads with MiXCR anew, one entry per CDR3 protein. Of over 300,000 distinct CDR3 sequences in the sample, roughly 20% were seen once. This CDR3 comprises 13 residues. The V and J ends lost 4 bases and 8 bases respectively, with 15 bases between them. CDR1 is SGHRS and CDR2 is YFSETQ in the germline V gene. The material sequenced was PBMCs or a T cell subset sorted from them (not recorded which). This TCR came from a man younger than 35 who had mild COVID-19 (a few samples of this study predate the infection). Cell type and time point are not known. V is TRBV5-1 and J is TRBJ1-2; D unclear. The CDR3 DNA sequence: TGCGCCAGCAGCCCGGACGGCCGCGGCGGCTACACCTTC. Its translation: CASSPDGRGGYTF.